The 27 T cell receptor beta chains below all came from one sample that was sequenced in a study of post-analysis software for immune sequencing data. Prepared TCR beta cDNA libraries contained unique molecular identifiers. TCRdb recomputed calls from the PCR reads with MiXCR, one row per CDR3 protein. Of fewer than 600,000 distinct CDR3 sequences in the sample, 40% to 55% were seen once. Study-wide points: Five TRBV segments, including TRBV5-6, TRBV5-1 and TRBV20-1, were more frequent in patients than controls.

No antigens are known for them. Sequencing was done on a sample of blood. These receptors were obtained from a girl aged 5-17 years with multiple sclerosis.

The chain carries TRBV29-1 and TRBJ2-1; 12 positions match TRBD2. Germline CDR1 is SQVTM and CDR2 is ANQGSEA. V lost 3 bases, J lost 3 bases, and 15 bases stayed unmatched. This CDR3 has 19 residues. The CDR3 loop is CSVDRLAGGNDINYNEQFF. Here the CDR3 DNA reads TGCAGCGTTGATCGTCTAGCGGGAGGGAATGACATAAACTACAATGAGCAGTTCTTC.

This chain uses TRBV20-1 with TRBJ2-7; 7 nucleotides match TRBD2. The V and J ends lost 5 bases and 0 bases, in that order; junction bases with no gene match: 7. Per germline, CDR1 DFQATT and CDR2 SNEGSKA (reference sequence). The CDR3 runs 14 residues. CDR3: CSAPGLADSYEQYF. The CDR3 coding sequence is TGCAGTGCTCCTGGGCTAGCGGACTCCTACGAGCAGTACTTC.

This clonotype was seen a single time. The rearrangement uses TRBV27 and TRBJ1-1, with a possible D match to TRBD1 (6 bases). Trimming stripped 1 base from V and 7 bases from J, with 19 bases between. The CDR3 is 16 residues long. CDR1 MNHEY and CDR2 SMNVEV come from the germline V gene (reference sequence). The CDR3 DNA reads as TGTGCCAGCAGTTTATACCTACGGGACACAAAAAATGAAGCTTTCTTT. The encoded protein is CASSLYLRDTKNEAFF.

The chain uses TRBV2 and TRBJ2-7; D possibly corresponds to TRBD2 (5 bases). The V end was cut by 10 bases, the J end by 0 bases, with 10 bases between. Germline loops: CDR1 SNHLY, CDR2 FYNNEI. The CDR3 contains 12 residues. This chain's CDR3 is CATFTSSYEQYF. CDR3 nucleotide sequence: TGTGCCACCTTCACTAGCTCCTACGAGCAGTACTTC.

The rearrangement uses TRBV29-1 and TRBJ2-1; 7 nucleotides match TRBD1. This CDR3 is 14 amino acids long. In germline, CDR1 is SQVTM, CDR2 ANQGSEA. V was pared by 7 bases and J by 4 bases, with 10 bases of the junction left unmatched. CDR3 DNA sequence: TGCAGCGGTCTCCCAACACAGGGGTACAATGAGCAGTTCTTC. Translation gives CSGLPTQGYNEQFF.

V is TRBV28 and J is TRBJ2-3; D might be TRBD1 (5 bases). CDR1 MDHEN and CDR2 SYDVKM come from the germline V gene. The CDR3 loop spans 14 amino acids. The ends were cut back, 3 bases at V and 7 bases at J, with 14 bases in the middle. As DNA, the CDR3 is TGTGCCAGCAGTTTTCAAGGGGTCGGACATACGCAGTATTTT. It encodes CASSFQGVGHTQYF.

This clonotype occurred a few times. The chain joins TRBV27 to TRBJ1-4; D remains unclear. Germline V gene data show CDR1 as MNHEY and CDR2 as SMNVEV (reference sequence). The CDR3 runs 14 residues. The V end was cut by 2 bases, the J end by 9 bases, with 13 bases between. Here the CDR3 reads CASSLSVGDKKLFF. CDR3 DNA sequence: TGTGCCAGCAGTTTAAGCGTGGGTGACAAAAAACTGTTTTTT.

The chain combines TRBV29-1 with TRBJ2-7; 14 nucleotides align to TRBD2. Germline V CDR1 and CDR2: SQVTM, ANQGSEA. This CDR3 has 16 residues. V was pared by 4 bases and J by 3 bases, with 8 bases of the junction left unmatched. CDR3: CSVGGTSGRPLYEQYF. DNA for the CDR3: TGCAGCGTTGGTGGGACTAGCGGGAGACCTCTCTACGAGCAGTACTTC.

The rearrangement joins TRBV5-1 to TRBJ2-3, with 7 bases identical to TRBD1. Germline trimming cut 3 bases from V and 4 bases from J; bases unmatched to any gene: 11. The CDR3 is 16 amino acids. Germline V gene data show CDR1 as SGHRS and CDR2 as YFSETQ. The CDR3 DNA reads as TGCGCCAGCAGCTCAGGTACCGGGACAGCATCAGATACGCAGTATTTT. This sequence encodes CASSSGTGTASDTQYF.

The J gene is TRBJ2-7, the V gene TRBV4-1; no clear D gene. Trimming removed 0 bases from V and 4 bases from J, with 19 bases in between. From germline, CDR1 is MGHRA and CDR2 YSYEKL. This CDR3 is 17 amino acids long. CDR3 nucleotides: TGCGCCAGCAGCCAAGACAGCGACGTACGGGTCGGATACGAGCAGTACTTC. This translates into CASSQDSDVRVGYEQYF.

This clonotype was found a few times. The chain carries TRBV28 and TRBJ2-5, with TRBD2 identical over 7 bases. The J call may be in error: the DNA end matches TRBJ2-7 better. This CDR3 comprises 14 residues. CDR1 and CDR2 (germline): MDHEN, SYDVKM. The CDR3 bases are TGTGCCAGCAAATCCCTAGCGGCCCTCTACGAGCAGTACTTC. This codes for CASKSLAALYEQYF.

The chain recombines TRBV4-2 with TRBJ1-1; D ambiguous. The V and J ends lost 0 bases and 4 bases respectively, with 9 bases between them. The CDR3 length is 14 residues. Looked up from germline, CDR1 is LGHNA and CDR2 is YNFKEQ. DNA of the CDR3: TGTGCCAGCAGCCAAGATAGATATGGCACTGAAGCTTTCTTT. It specifies CASSQDRYGTEAFF.

This clonotype has a handful of counts. The gene calls are TRBV6-4 and TRBJ2-1, with a tentative D call TRBD1 (6 bases). Trimming pared 7 bases from V and 4 bases from J, leaving 8 bases between. Per the germline V gene, CDR1 is MRHNA and CDR2 is SNTAGT. The CDR3 runs to 12 residues. Here the CDR3 DNA reads TGTGCCAGCAACGGACAGTACAATGAGCAGTTCTTC. Its protein is CASNGQYNEQFF.

With respect to this clonotype: A single base separates this from a much larger clone, so it may be a read error. The CDR3 coding sequence is TGCAGTGTTAGGGGGACTAGCGCAGAGTTGAGCTCCTACAATGAGCAGTTCTTC. It encodes CSVRGTSAELSSYNEQFF. J is TRBJ2-1 and V is TRBV20-1; TRBD2 matches at 10 bases. With V trimmed by 7 bases and J by 0 bases, 15 bases remained unmatched. The CDR3 contains 18 residues. The germline gives CDR1 DFQATT, CDR2 SNEGSKA (reference sequence).

The sample holds a few counts of this clonotype. The rearrangement uses TRBV7-8 and TRBJ1-2, with D possibly TRBD1 on 5 matching bases. In germline, CDR1 is SGHVS, CDR2 FQNEAQ. Trimming removed 4 bases at V and 4 bases at J, with 16 bases between. This CDR3 has 15 residues. CDR3 region: CASSSDRDSLYGYTF. The CDR3 DNA is TGTGCCAGCAGCTCCGACAGAGACTCTCTCTATGGCTACACCTTC. The full variable domain, completed using reference TRBV7-8 and TRBJ1-2, is GAGVSQSPRYKVAKRGQDVALRCDPISGHVSLFWYQQALGQGPEFLTYFQNEAQLDKSGLPSDRFFAERPEGSVSTLKIQRTQQEDSAVYLCASSSDRDSLYGYTFGSGTRLTVV.

The chain recombines TRBV9 with TRBJ2-1; D is unresolved. This CDR3 is built from 14 residues. V dropped 2 bases and J dropped 1 base, with 7 bases sitting between them. Germline values: CDR1 SGDLS, CDR2 YYNGEE. The CDR3 DNA follows: TGTGCCAGCAGCGTTATAACGTCCTACAATGAGCAGTTCTTC. Protein: CASSVITSYNEQFF.

This clonotype was detected a few times. This rearrangement joins TRBV28 to TRBJ2-5; TRBD1 matches at 8 bases. The DNA end lines up better with TRBJ2-7; the J call may be wrong. This CDR3 region has 16 residues. Germline CDR1 is MDHEN and CDR2 is SYDVKM. This CDR3 reads CASSLTGTGYSYEQYF. The CDR3 DNA is TGTGCCAGCAGTTTAACCGGGACAGGATATTCCTACGAGCAGTACTTC.

The chain employs TRBV2 and TRBJ2-1, with D possibly matching TRBD2 (6 bases). V lost 4 bases, J lost 14 bases, and 12 bases lay in between. CDR3 length: 11 amino acids. Looked up from germline, CDR1 is SNHLY and CDR2 is FYNNEI. The CDR3 loop is CASSGGVVEFF. Here the CDR3 DNA reads TGTGCCAGCAGTGGGGGGGTAGTGGAGTTCTTC.

V usage is TRBV18 and J usage is TRBJ2-1; tentatively, D is TRBD2 (6 bases). The CDR3 has 18 residues. Trimming removed 0 bases from V and 4 bases from J, with 19 bases in between. Germline loops: CDR1 KGHSH, CDR2 LQKENI. The CDR3, as DNA: TGTGCCAGCTCACCACCGGGGGGTACAGGAGTGGGATACAATGAGCAGTTCTTC. Protein product: CASSPPGGTGVGYNEQFF.

This clonotype turned up a few times. The CDR3 sequence: CSARDLRRPRLAKNIQYF. In DNA, the CDR3 is TGCAGTGCTAGAGACCTAAGGAGGCCTAGACTAGCCAAAAACATTCAGTACTTC. V usage is TRBV20-1 and J usage is TRBJ2-4; D perhaps matches TRBD2 (5 bases). Germline V gives CDR1 DFQATT, CDR2 SNEGSKA (reference sequence). V lost 0 bases, J lost 0 bases, and 18 bases lay in between. This CDR3 is built from 18 residues.

The V gene is TRBV14, the J gene TRBJ2-4; D not certain. The DNA end is a closer match to TRBJ2-7, so the J assignment may be wrong. Germline V gene lookup returns CDR1 SGHDN and CDR2 FVKESK. This CDR3 has 14 amino acids. The DNA of the CDR3 is TGTGCCAGCAGCCAAGAAAACCTAATCTACGAGCAGTACTTC. Translation gives CASSQENLIYEQYF.

The V gene is TRBV6-2 or TRBV6-3, the J gene TRBJ2-7; the match to TRBD2 covers 10 bases. The last part of the DNA fits TRBJ2-5 better; the J call may be wrong. The CDR3 runs 15 residues. The germline V gene has CDR1 MNHEY and CDR2 SVGEGT. Here the CDR3 DNA reads TGTGCCAGCAGTTATAGTAGCGGGAGGACGGAGACCCAGTACTTC. Translation gives CASSYSSGRTETQYF.

This clonotype appeared a single time. The conserved closing phenylalanine or tryptophan is absent in this CDR3, likely reflecting a read error. V is TRBV4-1 and J is TRBJ2-3; 7 nucleotides match TRBD1. CDR1 and CDR2 (germline): MGHRA, YSYEKL. V gave up 4 bases and J gave up 0 bases; unmatched junction bases: 4. CDR3 length: 15 amino acids. CDR3: CASSPTQGSTDTQYY. The CDR3 nucleotides read TGCGCCAGCAGCCCTACACAGGGGAGCACAGATACGCAGTATTAT.

This clonotype has only a few counts. The chain is built from TRBV7-9 and TRBJ2-3, with TRBD2 matching 12 bases. CDR1 and CDR2 from the germline V gene are SEHNR and FQNEAQ (reference sequence). There are 14 residues in the CDR3. V lost 1 base and J lost 8; bases outside the gene matches: 1. The CDR3 DNA reads TGTGCCAGCAGCTTAGAGACTAGCGGGAGTACGCAGTATTTT. Protein: CASSLETSGSTQYF.

The V and J genes are TRBV2 and TRBJ2-7; 7 bases align to TRBD1. V trimming: 10 bases; J trimming: 0 bases; junction bases outside the gene matches: 6. This CDR3 region has 13 residues. Germline V gene lookup returns CDR1 SNHLY and CDR2 FYNNEI. The CDR3 bases are TGTGCCAACACGGACAGGTACTCCTACGAGCAGTACTTC. Residues: CANTDRYSYEQYF.

This clonotype was seen only a few times. The chain combines TRBV5-1 with TRBJ2-2, with D possibly being TRBD1 (5 bases). The V end was cut by 1 base, the J end by 3 bases, with 10 bases between. The CDR3 contains 15 residues. Germline-derived CDR1 and CDR2 are SGHRS and YFSETQ. DNA of the CDR3: TGCGCCAGCAGCTTGAGCCAGGGTTACACCGGGGAGCTGTTTTTT. Its protein is CASSLSQGYTGELFF. Full variable domain (rest looked up from reference TRBV5-1 and TRBJ2-2): KAGVTQTPRYLIKTRGQQVTLSCSPISGHRSVSWYQQTPGQGLQFLFEYFSETQRNKGNFPGRFSGRQFSNSRSEMNVSTLELGDSALYLCASSLSQGYTGELFFGEGSRLTVL.

In its sample, this clonotype was seen a few times. The chain joins TRBV6-2 or TRBV6-3 to TRBJ2-1, with TRBD2 matching over 14 bases. The CDR3 is 16 amino acids. J gave up 7 bases and V 2 bases, and 4 bases lay outside the gene matches. The germline V gene encodes CDR1 MNHEY and CDR2 SVGEGT. The CDR3 sequence is CASSYPGTSGSNEQFF. The CDR3 DNA follows: TGTGCCAGCAGTTACCCCGGGACTAGCGGGAGTAATGAGCAGTTCTTC.